This T cell receptor beta chain originates from a study of patients and donors after allogeneic stem cell transplantation. TCRdb processed the RT-PCR reads anew with MiXCR; each CDR3 protein has one entry. Of 100,000 to 130,000 distinct CDR3 sequences listed, 35% are singletons. The V segment lost 4 bases and the J segment 4 bases; nucleotides outside the gene matches: 6. The CDR3 covers 14 residues. In germline, CDR1 is LGHNA, CDR2 YSLEER. The gene calls are TRBV4-3 and TRBJ2-7, with TRBD2 matching over 8 bases. The sequence derives from a human donor who was either an allogeneic HSCT recipient or a stem cell or donor lymphocyte infusion donor (not recorded which). It is not recorded whose cells these are; they may come from a transplant donor. Sequencing was performed on blood, either unsorted or a sorted T cell fraction (not recorded which). CDR3 sequence (DNA): TGCGCCAGCAGCCGGTATGGGACTAGTTACGAGCAGTACTTC. Protein sequence: CASSRYGTSYEQYF.